This paragraph reports one T cell receptor beta chain. Its antigen is not known. After removal of 5 bases from V and 7 bases from J, the junction contained 13 bases not matched to a gene. Germline lookup yields CDR1 SGHRS and CDR2 YFSETQ. This CDR3 is built from 16 residues. This sample is drawn from a study of cytomegalovirus exposure and HLA in healthy donors. Study context: Around 180 million T cells yielded roughly 120 million unique TCR beta sequences in earlier analysis. General study findings and limits: Confirmation was obtained in vitro that a few CMV-associated chains are specific for CMV antigens. For most TCR beta V segments, an earlier analysis put the productive rate at about 87% or about 30% of the time.

The PCR used 60 Vbeta and 13 Jbeta primers. Original data processing: Tens of millions of unique TCR beta chains, roughly 12 million shared, were counted in a later analysis. Profiling relied on immunoSEQ multiplex PCR, and the TCRdb table lists in-frame clones only, not all of them. V and J calls and clone size are given by that table; D and trimming were obtained from the DNA. The data contain roughly 150,000 clones, about two thirds of them singletons. This TCR was sampled from a man younger than 45 in good health and CMV-seropositive. The chain uses TRBV5-1 and TRBJ2-1; 9 bases are shared with TRBD2. Sequencing was performed on PBMCs. This chain's CDR3 is CASRAGLAGVGNEQFF. CDR3 bases: TGCGCCAGCAGAGCGGGATTAGCGGGAGTTGGGAATGAGCAGTTCTTC. The full variable domain, with the rest looked up from reference TRBV5-1 and TRBJ2-1, is KAGVTQTPRYLIKTRGQQVTLSCSPISGHRSVSWYQQTPGQGLQFLFEYFSETQRNKGNFPGRFSGRQFSNSRSEMNVSTLELGDSALYLCASRAGLAGVGNEQFFGPGTRLTVL.